This T cell receptor (beta chain) was observed in a study of T-cell reconstitution after alpha-beta-depleted transplantation in children. This clonotype was picked up many times. The antigen remains unidentified. This sample's TCRbeta library carried unique molecular identifier barcodes. TCRdb redid the calling of the PCR reads with MiXCR, one entry per CDR3 protein. The profile shows 490,000 or so distinct CDR3 sequences, roughly a tenth of them singletons. Whole-study findings and limits: Two months or so post-transplant, alpha-beta T cells reportedly derived from several hundred expanded graft clones.

V gave up 2 bases and J gave up 4 bases; unmatched junction bases: 9. This CDR3 spans 16 amino acids. CDR1 PRHDT and CDR2 FYEKMQ come from the germline V gene (reference sequence). The source material was PBMCs, sampled before TCRalphabeta/CD19-depleted stem cell transplant. This sequence originates from a child aged 2-15 years with inherited bone marrow failure, due to receive a stem cell transplant. The J gene is TRBJ2-3, the V gene TRBV13; 7 positions agree with TRBD2. This CDR3 is CASSLHSAGAADTQYF. The CDR3 nucleotides read TGTGCCAGCAGCTTACACTCTGCGGGAGCCGCAGATACGCAGTATTTT.